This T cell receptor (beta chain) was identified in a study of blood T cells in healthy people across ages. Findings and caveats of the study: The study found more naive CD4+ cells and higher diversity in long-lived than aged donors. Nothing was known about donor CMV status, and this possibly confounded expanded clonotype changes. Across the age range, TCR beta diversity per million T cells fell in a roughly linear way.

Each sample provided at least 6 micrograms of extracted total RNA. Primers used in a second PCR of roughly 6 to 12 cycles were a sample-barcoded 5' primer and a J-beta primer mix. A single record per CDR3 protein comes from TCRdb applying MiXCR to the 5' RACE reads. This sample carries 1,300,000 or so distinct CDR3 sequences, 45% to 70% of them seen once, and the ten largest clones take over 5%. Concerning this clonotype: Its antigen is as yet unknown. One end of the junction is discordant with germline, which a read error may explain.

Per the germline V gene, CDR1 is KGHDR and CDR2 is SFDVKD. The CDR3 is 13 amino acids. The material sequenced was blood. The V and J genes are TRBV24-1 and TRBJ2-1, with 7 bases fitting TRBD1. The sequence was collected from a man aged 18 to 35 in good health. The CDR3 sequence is CATRGRGNNEQFF. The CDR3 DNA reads TGCGCCACCAGGGGGAGAGGAAACAATGAGCAGTTCTTC.